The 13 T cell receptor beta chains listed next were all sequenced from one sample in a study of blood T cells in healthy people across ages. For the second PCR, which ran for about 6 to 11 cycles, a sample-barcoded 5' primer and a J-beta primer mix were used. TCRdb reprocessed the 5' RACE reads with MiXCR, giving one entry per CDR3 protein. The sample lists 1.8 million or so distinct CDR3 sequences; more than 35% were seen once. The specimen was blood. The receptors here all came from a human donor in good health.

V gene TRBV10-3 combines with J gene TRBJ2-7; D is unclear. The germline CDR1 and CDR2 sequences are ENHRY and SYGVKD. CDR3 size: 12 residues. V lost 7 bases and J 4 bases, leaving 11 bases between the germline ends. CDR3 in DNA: TGTGCCATCAAAGAGAATGGGTACGAGCAGTACTTC. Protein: CAIKENGYEQYF.

CDR3 nucleotides: TGCAGTGCTAGAGATAGGCAGGGTCTCACCTATAATTCACCCCTCCACTTT. As protein: CSARDRQGLTYNSPLHF. The V call is TRBV20-1, the J call TRBJ1-6; maybe TRBD1 (5 bases). The germline CDR1 and CDR2 sequences are DFQATT and SNEGSKA (reference sequence). This CDR3 spans 17 amino acids. V was shortened by 0 bases and J by 2 bases, with 14 bases between the two germline ends.

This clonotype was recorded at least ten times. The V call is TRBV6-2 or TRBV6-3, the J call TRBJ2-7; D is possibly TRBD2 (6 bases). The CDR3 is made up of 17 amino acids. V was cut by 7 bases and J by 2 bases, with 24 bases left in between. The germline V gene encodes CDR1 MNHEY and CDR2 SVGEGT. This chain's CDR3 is CASTNGGRAGPTYEQYF. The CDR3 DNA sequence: TGTGCCAGCACTAACGGAGGGCGAGCGGGCCCAACCTACGAGCAGTACTTC.

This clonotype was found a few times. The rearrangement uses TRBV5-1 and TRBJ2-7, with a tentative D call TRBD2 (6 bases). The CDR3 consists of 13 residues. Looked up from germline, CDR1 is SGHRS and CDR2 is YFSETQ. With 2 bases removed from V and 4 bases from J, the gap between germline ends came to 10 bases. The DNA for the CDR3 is TGCGCCAGCAGCTTTTCGGAGGGTTACGAGCAGTACTTC. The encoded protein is CASSFSEGYEQYF. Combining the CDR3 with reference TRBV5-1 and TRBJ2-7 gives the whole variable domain KAGVTQTPRYLIKTRGQQVTLSCSPISGHRSVSWYQQTPGQGLQFLFEYFSETQRNKGNFPGRFSGRQFSNSRSEMNVSTLELGDSALYLCASSFSEGYEQYFGPGTRLTVT.

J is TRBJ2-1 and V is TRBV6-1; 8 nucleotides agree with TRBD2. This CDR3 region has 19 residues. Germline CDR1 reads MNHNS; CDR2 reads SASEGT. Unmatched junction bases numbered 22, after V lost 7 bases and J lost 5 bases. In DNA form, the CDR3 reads TGTGCCAGCACCCAAACGGGACACTTTACAGCGGGGGCCCACAATGAGCAGTTCTTC. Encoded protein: CASTQTGHFTAGAHNEQFF.

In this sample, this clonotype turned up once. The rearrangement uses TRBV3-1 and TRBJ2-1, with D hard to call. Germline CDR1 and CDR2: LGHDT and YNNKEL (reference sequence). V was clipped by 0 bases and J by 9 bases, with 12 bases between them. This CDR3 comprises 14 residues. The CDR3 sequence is CASSQDGVTAEQFF. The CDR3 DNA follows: TGTGCCAGCAGCCAAGATGGAGTGACGGCTGAGCAGTTCTTC.

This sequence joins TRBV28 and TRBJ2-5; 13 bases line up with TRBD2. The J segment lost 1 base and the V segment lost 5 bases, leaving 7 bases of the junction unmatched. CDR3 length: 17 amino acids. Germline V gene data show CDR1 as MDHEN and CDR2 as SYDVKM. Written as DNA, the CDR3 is TGTGCCAGCAGTCCCGGTAGACTAGCGGGGGGCCAAGAGACCCAGTACTTC. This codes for CASSPGRLAGGQETQYF.

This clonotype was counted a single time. The CDR3 here is CASSQDRFYNEQFF. CDR3 sequence (DNA): TGCGCCAGCAGCCAAGACAGGTTCTACAATGAGCAGTTCTTC. The rearrangement uses TRBV4-1 and TRBJ2-1; D gene unclear. Trimming left V 0 bases short and J 3 bases short, with 6 bases between. CDR1 and CDR2 (germline): MGHRA, YSYEKL. There are 14 residues in the CDR3.

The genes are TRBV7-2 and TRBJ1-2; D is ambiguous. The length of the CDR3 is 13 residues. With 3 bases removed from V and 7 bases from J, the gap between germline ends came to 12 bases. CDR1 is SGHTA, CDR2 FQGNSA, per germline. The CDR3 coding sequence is TGTGCCAGCAGCTTTGGGGAGTCGGGTGGCTACACCTTC. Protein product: CASSFGESGGYTF.

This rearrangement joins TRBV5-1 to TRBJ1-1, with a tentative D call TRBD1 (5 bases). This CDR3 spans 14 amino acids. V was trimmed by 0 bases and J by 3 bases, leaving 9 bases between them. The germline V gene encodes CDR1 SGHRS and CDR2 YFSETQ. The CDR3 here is CASSLEEGHTEAFF. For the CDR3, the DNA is TGCGCCAGCAGCTTGGAAGAGGGGCACACTGAAGCTTTCTTT. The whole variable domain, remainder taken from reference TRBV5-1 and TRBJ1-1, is KAGVTQTPRYLIKTRGQQVTLSCSPISGHRSVSWYQQTPGQGLQFLFEYFSETQRNKGNFPGRFSGRQFSNSRSEMNVSTLELGDSALYLCASSLEEGHTEAFFGQGTRLTVV.

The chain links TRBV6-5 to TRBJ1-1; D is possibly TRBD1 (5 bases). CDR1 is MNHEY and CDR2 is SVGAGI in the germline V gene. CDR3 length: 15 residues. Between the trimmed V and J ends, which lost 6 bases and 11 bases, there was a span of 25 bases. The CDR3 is CASRDGDFTRQMAFF. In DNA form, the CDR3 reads TGTGCCAGCAGGGACGGGGACTTCACGAGGCAGATGGCTTTCTTT.

CDR3 protein: CASSQLTGGPYNEQFF. The CDR3 DNA sequence: TGCGCCAGCAGCCAACTGACAGGGGGGCCTTACAATGAGCAGTTCTTC. The chain recombines TRBV4-1 with TRBJ2-1, with TRBD1 identical over 9 bases. The CDR3 extends over 16 amino acids. The germline CDR1 and CDR2 sequences are MGHRA and YSYEKL. Unmatched junction bases numbered 6, after V lost 2 bases and J lost 4 bases.

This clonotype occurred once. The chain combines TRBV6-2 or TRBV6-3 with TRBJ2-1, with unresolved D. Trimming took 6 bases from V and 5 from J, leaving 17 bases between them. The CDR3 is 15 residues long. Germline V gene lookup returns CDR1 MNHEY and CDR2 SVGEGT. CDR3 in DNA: TGTGCCAGCAGCCCCCAAGGATGGGTTCACAATGAGCAGTTCTTC. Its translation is CASSPQGWVHNEQFF.